The table lists the clone carrying this T cell receptor (beta chain) with many counts. Its antigen remains unknown. J was trimmed by 4 bases and V by 0 bases; bases with no gene match: 10. The CDR3 extends over 17 amino acids. CDR1 and CDR2 (germline): SGHAT, FQNNGV. The sample comes from a study of identical twins. Findings of the study overall: Cross-sectional statistics underpinned the conclusions; the same donors were not followed. Weaker excess twin sharing was seen among beta out-of-frame sequences. Clonotypes of the beta chain that were abundant in cord blood carried fewer insertions (memory repertoires showed none).

Template switching supplied a universal primer site; unique molecular identifiers were carried on the cDNA. One entry per CDR3 protein results from TCRdb running MiXCR on the 5' RACE reads. The sample contains approximately 300,000 distinct CDR3 sequences, 7.5% to 9.5% of which appear only once. In addition, the sample was reused for a study of yellow fever vaccine responses in identical twins.

The TCR sequence derives from a woman under 30 in good health. The rearrangement uses TRBV11-2 and TRBJ2-3; 7 nucleotides match TRBD2. The sequenced material came from CD8+ T cells sorted from blood. CDR3 sequence reads: CASSLDRGGGGSDTQYF. CDR3 DNA: TGTGCCAGCAGCTTAGATCGTGGGGGGGGAGGGTCAGATACGCAGTATTTT. The full variable domain, completed using reference TRBV11-2 and TRBJ2-3, is EAGVAQSPRYKIIEKRQSVAFWCNPISGHATLYWYQQILGQGPKLLIQFQNNGVVDDSQLPKDRFSAERLKGVDSTLKIQPAKLEDSAVYLCASSLDRGGGGSDTQYFGPGTRLTVL.